The 26 T cell receptor beta chains below all came from one sample that was sequenced in a study of T cells in localized non-small cell lung cancer. This table comes from immunoSEQ multiplex PCR, and its TCRdb copy is limited to in-frame clones, with some not included. The table includes fewer than 8,500 clones, approximately 89% detected once. The material sequenced was peripheral blood, taken before any cancer treatment. Receptors originate from a male donor aged 60 or over with stage III lung adenocarcinoma.

This clone was seen more than once but under ten times. The chain employs TRBV10-3 and TRBJ2-7, with D possibly matching TRBD1 (6 bases). Germline V gives CDR1 ENHRY, CDR2 SYGVKD. The V end was cut by 2 bases, the J end by 3 bases, with 11 bases between. The CDR3 is made up of 14 amino acids. CDR3 loop: CAISELQGVYEQYF. In DNA, the CDR3 is TGTGCCATCAGTGAGCTACAGGGAGTCTACGAGCAGTACTTC.

The chain couples TRBV6-5 to TRBJ2-7; either TRBD1 or TRBD2 may supply D (5 bases each). Germline CDR1 is MNHEY and CDR2 is SVGAGI. The ends were cut back, 0 bases at V and 5 bases at J, with 17 bases in the middle. The CDR3 consists of 16 residues. The CDR3 is CASSYSWGTDSDEQYF. The CDR3 nucleotides read TGTGCCAGCAGTTACTCGTGGGGGACGGACTCAGACGAGCAGTACTTC.

This clone was seen once. The chain employs TRBV2 and TRBJ2-7; no reliable D call. The germline V gene has CDR1 SNHLY and CDR2 FYNNEI. The CDR3 extends over 14 amino acids. V lost 8 bases and J 3 bases, leaving 17 bases between the germline ends. The CDR3 coding sequence is TGTGCCAGCTCCCCCCGGGCCCCGCGCTACGAGCAGTACTTC. Its protein product is CASSPRAPRYEQYF.

This clone appeared a few times. V and J are TRBV4-3 and TRBJ2-7, with 11 bases fitting TRBD2. The CDR3 is 18 amino acids. Trimming at V came to 2 bases and at J to 3 bases, leaving 12 bases not matched to a gene. In germline, CDR1 is LGHNA, CDR2 YSLEER. This chain's CDR3 is CASSQSLAGGVGDYEQYF. Here the CDR3 DNA reads TGCGCCAGCAGCCAATCGCTAGCGGGAGGTGTTGGGGACTACGAGCAGTACTTC.

The chain has TRBV7-8 and TRBJ1-2; 7 bases are shared with TRBD1. V lost 0 bases to trimming and J lost 7 bases; unmatched junction nucleotides: 8. The CDR3 consists of 15 residues. The V gene's germline CDR1 is SGHVS and CDR2 FQNEAQ. The chain's CDR3 is CASSLATRGQGGYTF. CDR3 nucleotide sequence: TGTGCCAGCAGCTTAGCGACGAGGGGGCAGGGTGGCTACACCTTC.

The V gene is TRBV6-1, the J gene TRBJ2-1; 7 bases fit TRBD1. From germline, CDR1 is MNHNS and CDR2 SASEGT. This CDR3 has 15 amino acids. The V and J ends lost 6 bases and 2 bases, in that order; junction bases with no gene match: 7. In DNA form, the CDR3 reads TGTGCCAGCAGGGTCGACAGGGAACCCTACAATGAGCAGTTCTTC. This encodes CASRVDREPYNEQFF.

This chain joins TRBV18 and TRBJ2-7, with a tentative D call TRBD2 (6 bases). The V end was cut by 4 bases, the J end by 5 bases, with 15 bases between. The CDR3 has 14 residues. Looked up from germline, CDR1 is KGHSH and CDR2 is LQKENI. The CDR3 bases are TGTGCCAGCTCACTCCCCGGGGGTTTCGACGAGCAGTACTTC. Translating gives CASSLPGGFDEQYF.

This rearrangement joins TRBV19 to TRBJ1-5; unclear D gene. Germline V CDR1 and CDR2: LNHDA, SQIVND (reference sequence). The CDR3 has 15 residues. V was clipped by 4 bases and J by 7 bases, with 17 bases between them. Here the CDR3 DNA reads TGTGCCAGTAGTACGGGCAGGCGAGATCCGCAGCCCCAGCATTTT. It encodes CASSTGRRDPQPQHF.

This chain links TRBV11-2 with TRBJ2-3; TRBD2 aligns across 7 bases. Trimming cost V 5 bases and J 2 bases; bases outside gene matches: 7. The CDR3 consists of 15 residues. The germline CDR1 and CDR2 sequences are SGHAT and FQNNGV. The CDR3: CASSPGLIFTDTQYF. The CDR3 DNA reads TGTGCCAGCAGCCCGGGACTAATTTTCACAGATACGCAGTATTTT.

The chain recombines TRBV6-1 with TRBJ2-7; D may match TRBD1 or TRBD2 (7 bases each). The CDR3 runs to 16 residues. The germline CDR1 and CDR2 sequences are MNHNS and SASEGT. V gave up 0 bases and J gave up 3 bases, with 15 bases separating them. The CDR3 bases are TGTGCCAGCAGTGAAGCGTCGGCAGGGGGGGACTACGAGCAGTACTTC. This codes for CASSEASAGGDYEQYF.

V gene TRBV7-2 combines with J gene TRBJ2-7; TRBD2 aligns across 9 bases. V lost 5 bases and J lost 0; bases outside the gene matches: 5. CDR1 and CDR2 (germline): SGHTA, FQGNSA. The length of the CDR3 is 15 residues. CDR3 in DNA: TGTGCCAGCAGCCGGCTAGCGGGGAGCTCCTACGAGCAGTACTTC. Translated: CASSRLAGSSYEQYF.

This chain connects TRBV6-6 to TRBJ1-2; TRBD1 is a possible D gene (5 bases). There are 15 residues in the CDR3. CDR1 and CDR2 (germline): MNHNY, SVGAGI (reference sequence). Trimming shortened V by 7 bases and J by 3 bases, and 18 bases separated the two germline ends. The CDR3 nucleotides are TGTGCCAGCAAAAACGGGGGGGGAGCAGACTATGGCTACACCTTC. Residues: CASKNGGGADYGYTF.

The V call is TRBV2, the J call TRBJ2-7; no reliable D call. The germline V gene has CDR1 SNHLY and CDR2 FYNNEI. This CDR3 region has 11 residues. Trimming took off 4 bases at V and 2 bases at J, with 3 bases between the two ends. CDR3 residues: CASSATYEQYF. The CDR3 DNA reads TGTGCCAGCAGTGCCACCTACGAGCAGTACTTC. Together with reference TRBV2 and TRBJ2-7, the CDR3 gives the full variable domain: EPEVTQTPSHQVTQMGQEVILRCVPISNHLYFYWYRQILGQKVEFLVSFYNNEISEKSEIFDDQFSVERPDGSNFTLKIRSTKLEDSAMYFCASSATYEQYFGPGTRLTVT.

The chain links TRBV28 to TRBJ2-7; no firm D call. Germline CDR1 and CDR2: MDHEN and SYDVKM. This CDR3 comprises 12 residues. V was shortened by 1 base and J by 7 bases, with 8 bases between the two germline ends. CDR3 DNA sequence: TGTGCCAGCAGTTTATCTGTGAGAGAGCAGTACTTC. Translation: CASSLSVREQYF.

The chain carries TRBV5-1 and TRBJ2-7, with D perhaps TRBD2 (5 bases). Trimming took 1 base from V and 0 from J, leaving 11 bases between them. CDR1 is SGHRS, CDR2 YFSETQ, per germline. The length of the CDR3 is 15 residues. CDR3 coding DNA: TGCGCCAGCAGCTTGTCGGGGAAGCCCTCCTACGAGCAGTACTTC. Encoded protein: CASSLSGKPSYEQYF.

With regard to this clone: A read error may produce the germline difference seen at one junction end. The J gene is TRBJ1-6, the V gene TRBV5-3; unclear D gene. TRBV5-3 is sorted into the ORF group, with uncertain function. This CDR3 is built from 15 residues. CDR3 residues: CASSLGSQLGSPLHF. In nucleotides, the CDR3 is TGTGCCAGCAGCTTGGGCTCCCAGTTAGGTTCACCCCTCCACTTT.

This sequence joins TRBV6-4 and TRBJ2-2; D remains unclear. The germline V and J ends were trimmed by 2 bases and 3 bases, with 4 bases remaining between them. Germline values: CDR1 MRHNA, CDR2 SNTAGT. The CDR3 consists of 13 residues. The CDR3: CASSDRDTGELFF. The CDR3 DNA sequence: TGTGCCAGCAGTGACAGGGACACCGGGGAGCTGTTTTTT.

The V and J genes are TRBV6-5 and TRBJ1-1; 9 positions agree with TRBD1. V gave up 5 bases and J gave up 5 bases; unmatched junction bases: 6. The CDR3 is 14 residues long. Germline values: CDR1 MNHEY, CDR2 SVGAGI. Written as DNA, the CDR3 is TGTGCCAGCAGTGTACAGGGGGCAGGGACTGAAGCTTTCTTT. Translated, it gives CASSVQGAGTEAFF.

The gene calls are TRBV5-1 and TRBJ2-1, with D unclear. The V gene's germline CDR1 is SGHRS and CDR2 YFSETQ. V was shortened by 2 bases and J by 0 bases, with 9 bases between the two germline ends. The CDR3 covers 15 residues. In DNA form, the CDR3 reads TGCGCCAGCAGCTTATCCGGGCTCTCCTACAATGAGCAGTTCTTC. This gives the protein CASSLSGLSYNEQFF.

This clone has just one count. The chain carries TRBV7-2 and TRBJ2-6, with 8 positions matching TRBD2. Trimming at V came to 1 base and at J to 0 bases, leaving 5 bases not matched to a gene. Germline V gives CDR1 SGHTA, CDR2 FQGNSA. CDR3 size: 18 residues. The DNA for the CDR3 is TGTGCCAGCAGCTTAGGGTTAGCGGGATTCTCTGGGGCCAACGTCCTGACTTTC. This encodes CASSLGLAGFSGANVLTF.

The rearrangement uses TRBV21-1 and TRBJ1-1. TRBV21-1 is flagged as a pseudogene. This CDR3 comprises 18 residues. The CDR3 loop reads CASSFTKMGTSGGTEAFF. CDR3 bases: TGTGCCAGCAGCTTCACTAAAATGGGGACCTCTGGGGGCACTGAAGCTTTCTTT.

This chain links TRBV7-8 with TRBJ1-4, with D uncertain. This CDR3 spans 13 amino acids. CDR1 and CDR2 (germline): SGHVS, FQNEAQ. Between the trimmed V and J ends, which lost 1 base and 8 bases, there was a span of 8 bases. CDR3 sequence reads: CASSLEGREKLFF. CDR3 nucleotides: TGTGCCAGCAGCTTAGAAGGTAGAGAAAAACTGTTTTTT.

The rearrangement joins TRBV11-3 to TRBJ2-1; a possible D gene is TRBD2 (5 bases). Looked up from germline, CDR1 is SGHNT and CDR2 is YENEEA. V shed 5 bases and J shed 7 bases, with 9 bases lying between them. The CDR3 consists of 12 residues. In DNA form, the CDR3 reads TGTGCCAGCAGCGGGAGTGGGAATGAGCAGTTCTTC. This sequence encodes CASSGSGNEQFF.

The chain joins TRBV6-5 to TRBJ2-3, with D unclear. The CDR3 sequence is 11 residues long. The V end was cut by 7 bases, the J end by 5 bases, with 7 bases between. The germline V gene encodes CDR1 MNHEY and CDR2 SVGAGI. CDR3 nucleotide sequence: TGTGCCAGCACCAACGTAGATACGCAGTATTTT. It yields the protein CASTNVDTQYF.

CDR3 in amino acids: CASSSLSSYNEQFF. As DNA, the CDR3 is TGTGCCAGCTCAAGCCTGAGCTCCTACAATGAGCAGTTCTTC. This chain links TRBV2 with TRBJ2-1; unclear D gene. The CDR3 is 14 amino acids. Per germline, CDR1 SNHLY and CDR2 FYNNEI. Trimming took off 8 bases at V and 0 bases at J, with 11 bases between the two ends. The whole variable domain, filled in from reference TRBV2 and TRBJ2-1, reads EPEVTQTPSHQVTQMGQEVILRCVPISNHLYFYWYRQILGQKVEFLVSFYNNEISEKSEIFDDQFSVERPDGSNFTLKIRSTKLEDSAMYFCASSSLSSYNEQFFGPGTRLTVL.

The chain combines TRBV20-1 with TRBJ2-5; D not certain. In germline, CDR1 is DFQATT, CDR2 SNEGSKA (reference sequence). The V end was cut by 1 base, the J end by 2 bases, with 2 bases between. The CDR3 spans 11 residues. The CDR3 reads CSARGQETQYF. CDR3 nucleotides: TGCAGTGCTAGAGGACAAGAGACCCAGTACTTC.